This record concerns one TCR beta chain sequence. Its specificity is not known. Sequencing was performed with immunoSEQ multiplex PCR; in TCRdb, only in-frame clones are kept and a portion is missing. This sample has approximately 75,000 clones, with 85% to 90% found just once. The data stem from a study of T cell responses to AZD1222 COVID-19 vaccine. Points from the study as a whole: Repertoire sampling was restricted to post-peak T cell response timepoints. Baseline seropositives among AZD1222 recipients totaled only 5 to 7.

Pooled in the analysis were second doses at about 4 or about 12 weeks. The V gene lost 5 bases and the J gene lost 8 bases, with 13 bases spanning the gap. This CDR3 comprises 13 residues. Germline CDR1 reads SGHRS; CDR2 reads YFSETQ. The starting material was peripheral blood, obtained 28 days after the second AZD1222 dose. The rearrangement uses TRBV5-1 and TRBJ1-4; D might be TRBD1 (5 bases). This TCR was recovered from an adult who received the AZD1222 COVID-19 vaccine. The CDR3 protein is CASRDQDKEKLFF. Written as DNA, the CDR3 is TGCGCCAGCAGGGATCAGGACAAAGAAAAACTGTTTTTT. Together with reference TRBV5-1 and TRBJ1-4, the CDR3 gives the full variable domain: KAGVTQTPRYLIKTRGQQVTLSCSPISGHRSVSWYQQTPGQGLQFLFEYFSETQRNKGNFPGRFSGRQFSNSRSEMNVSTLELGDSALYLCASRDQDKEKLFFGSGTQLSVL.